Below are 3 T cell receptor beta chains sequenced from a single sample in a study of control samples from healthy donors and cancer patients. Some clones are missing from TCRdb's copy, which holds only in-frame ones; the method was immunoSEQ multiplex PCR. The sample contains some 150,000 clones, 94% of which appear only once. The sequenced sample was blood. The source is a man in his forties or fifties in good health.

V is TRBV5-5 and J is TRBJ1-6; 7 bases match TRBD1. The J segment lost 4 bases and the V segment lost 1 base, leaving 2 bases of the junction unmatched. CDR3 length equals 15 residues. Germline CDR1 reads SGHKS; CDR2 reads YYEKEE (reference sequence). Written as DNA, the CDR3 is TGTGCCAGCAGCTTGTTGGGACAGTATAATTCACCCCTCCACTTT. Encoded protein: CASSLLGQYNSPLHF.

The V call is TRBV7-9, the J call TRBJ2-2; a possible D gene is TRBD2 (6 bases). The germline gives CDR1 SEHNR, CDR2 FQNEAQ (reference sequence). The CDR3 contains 16 residues. This CDR3 reads CVYPKTGTSNTGELFF. CDR3 DNA: TGTGTCTACCCAAAAACCGGGACTTCGAACACCGGGGAGCTGTTTTTT.

As DNA, the CDR3 is TGCGCCAGCAGCATGGGGACAGCGAACACTGAAGCTTTCTTT. Protein product: CASSMGTANTEAFF. The rearrangement links TRBV5-1 to TRBJ1-1; 7 bases line up with TRBD1. The CDR3 runs 14 residues. The V gene end was trimmed by 4 bases and the J gene end by 1 base; junction bases not matched to a gene: 4. The germline CDR1 and CDR2 sequences are SGHRS and YFSETQ.